The 3 T cell receptor beta chains in this list originate from one sample, sequenced in a study of T cell repertoires in cytomegalovirus infection. TCRdb processed the reads anew with MiXCR; each CDR3 protein has one entry. Of approximately 750,000 distinct CDR3 sequences in the sample, 35% to 40% are singletons; the top ten hold roughly 2.8%. Material: PBMCs. All receptors come from a human donor in good health (CMV status not recorded). Some clones in this sample may be carry-over from other donors' samples.

This clonotype showed up just once. The chain employs TRBV29-1 and TRBJ2-7; D may be TRBD1 (6 bases). CDR3 length equals 13 residues. Trimming took 2 bases from V and 3 from J, leaving 11 bases between them. Germline V gene sequence: CDR1 SQVTM, CDR2 ANQGSEA. The chain's CDR3 is CSVETGYDYEQYF. The CDR3 nucleotides read TGCAGCGTTGAAACAGGGTACGACTACGAGCAGTACTTC.

This clonotype was picked up a small number of times. The chain is built from TRBV27 and TRBJ2-2; TRBD2 matches 14 bases. Germline V gene data show CDR1 as MNHEY and CDR2 as SMNVEV (reference sequence). CDR3 length equals 17 residues. The V segment lost 6 bases and the J segment 6 bases; nucleotides outside the gene matches: 9. The CDR3, as DNA: TGTGCCAGCAGCCCCACGGGACTAGCGGGAGATCCCGGGGAGCTGTTTTTT. It is translated as CASSPTGLAGDPGELFF.

This clonotype occurred a few times. DNA for the CDR3: TGTGCCAGCCGGTTTGGCGGTCGCACAGATACGCAGTATTTT. This codes for CASRFGGRTDTQYF. V gene TRBV12-3 or TRBV12-4 combines with J gene TRBJ2-3; D not resolved. V lost 8 bases, J lost 1 base, and 13 bases lay in between. CDR3 length: 14 residues.